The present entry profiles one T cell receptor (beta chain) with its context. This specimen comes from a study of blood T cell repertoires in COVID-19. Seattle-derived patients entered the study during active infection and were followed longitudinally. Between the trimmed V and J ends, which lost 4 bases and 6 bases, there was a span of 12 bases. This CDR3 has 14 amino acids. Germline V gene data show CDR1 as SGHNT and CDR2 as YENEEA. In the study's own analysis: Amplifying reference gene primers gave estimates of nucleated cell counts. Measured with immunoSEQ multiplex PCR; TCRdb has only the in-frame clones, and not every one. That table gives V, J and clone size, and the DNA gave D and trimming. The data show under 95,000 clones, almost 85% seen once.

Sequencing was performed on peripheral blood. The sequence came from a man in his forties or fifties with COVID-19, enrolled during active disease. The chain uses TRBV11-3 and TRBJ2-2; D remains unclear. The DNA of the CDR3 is TGTGCCAGCAGCTCCGCTACCTCCCCCGGGGAGCTGTTTTTT. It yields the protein CASSSATSPGELFF.